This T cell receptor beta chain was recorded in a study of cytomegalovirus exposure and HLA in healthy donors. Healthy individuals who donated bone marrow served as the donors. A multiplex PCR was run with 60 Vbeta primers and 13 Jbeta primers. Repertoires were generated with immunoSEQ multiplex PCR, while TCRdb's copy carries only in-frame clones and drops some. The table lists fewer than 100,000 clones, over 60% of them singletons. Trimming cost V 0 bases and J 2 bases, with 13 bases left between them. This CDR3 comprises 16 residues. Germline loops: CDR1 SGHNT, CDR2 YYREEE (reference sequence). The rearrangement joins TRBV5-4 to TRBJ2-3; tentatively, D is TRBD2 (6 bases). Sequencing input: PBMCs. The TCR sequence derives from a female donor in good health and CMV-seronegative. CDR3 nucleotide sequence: TGTGCCAGCAGCTTGGACCTATCGGACTACACAGATACGCAGTATTTT. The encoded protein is CASSLDLSDYTDTQYF.